The next 16 T cell receptor beta chains were all read from a single sample in a study of PD-1 blockade in classical Hodgkin lymphoma. Every patient had relapsed following autologous stem cell transplantation, and cohorts differed in brentuximab vedotin exposure. Profiling relied on immunoSEQ multiplex PCR, and the TCRdb table lists in-frame clones only, not all of them. The sample shows tens of thousands of clones, about 79% of them seen only once. The specimen was peripheral blood mononuclear cells (PBMCs), collected at baseline. The source of these receptors is a human donor with classical Hodgkin lymphoma.

V usage is TRBV28 and J usage is TRBJ1-1, with D unresolved. The CDR3 length is 15 residues. Trimming removed 3 bases from V and 0 bases from J, with 11 bases in between. CDR1 and CDR2 from the germline V gene are MDHEN and SYDVKM. CDR3 coding DNA: TGTGCCAGCAGTTTGGCAGCCATGATGAACACTGAAGCTTTCTTT. It encodes CASSLAAMMNTEAFF.

V and J are TRBV27 and TRBJ1-2; D is undetermined. The V end was cut by 6 bases, the J end by 11 bases, with 22 bases between. CDR3 length equals 14 residues. Germline V lookup: CDR1 MNHEY, CDR2 SMNVEV (reference sequence). The chain's CDR3 is CASRETRLTEWYTF. In DNA, the CDR3 is TGTGCCAGCAGGGAGACCCGGTTAACTGAATGGTACACCTTC.

This clone came up a few times. The chain links TRBV9 to TRBJ2-2; a weak D match, TRBD1 (5 bases). The length of the CDR3 is 16 residues. Per germline, CDR1 SGDLS and CDR2 YYNGEE. V dropped 3 bases and J dropped 6 bases, with 18 bases sitting between them. CDR3 protein: CASSANTEGDAGELFF. CDR3 nucleotide sequence: TGTGCCAGCAGCGCTAACACGGAAGGGGATGCCGGGGAGCTGTTTTTT. Full variable domain (missing parts from reference TRBV9 and TRBJ2-2): DSGVTQTPKHLITATGQRVTLRCSPRSGDLSVYWYQQSLDQGLQFLIQYYNGEERAKGNILERFSAQQFPDLHSELNLSSLELGDSALYFCASSANTEGDAGELFFGEGSRLTVL.

This clone was found once. The chain links TRBV20-1 to TRBJ2-1; D perhaps matches TRBD1 (6 bases). Germline CDR1 and CDR2: DFQATT and SNEGSKA (reference sequence). V dropped 3 bases and J dropped 11 bases, with 11 bases sitting between them. This CDR3 is built from 11 residues. CDR3 coding DNA: TGCAGTGCTAGGGACAGAATTCAGCAGTTCTTC. It yields the protein CSARDRIQQFF.

The chain recombines TRBV6-4 with TRBJ2-1; TRBD2 matches at 8 bases. The CDR3 covers 16 residues. Unmatched junction bases numbered 7, after V lost 5 bases and J lost 1 base. Germline V lookup: CDR1 MRHNA, CDR2 SNTAGT. For the CDR3, the DNA is TGTGCCAGCAGTCAACTAGCGGAATGGTCCTACAATGAGCAGTTCTTC. Its protein is CASSQLAEWSYNEQFF.

This clone was picked up one time. The rearrangement joins TRBV7-9 to TRBJ1-2, with D uncertain. V lost 5 bases and J lost 6, with 10 bases in between. CDR3 length equals 12 residues. Germline CDR1 SEHNR, CDR2 FQNEAQ (reference sequence). The CDR3 DNA reads as TGTGCCAGCAGCCAGCTGACCCATGGCTACACCTTC. Its translation is CASSQLTHGYTF.

This chain uses TRBV7-3 with TRBJ2-5; tentatively, D is TRBD1 or TRBD2 (6 bases each). This CDR3 region has 16 residues. V was shortened by 5 bases and J by 4 bases, with 20 bases between the two germline ends. CDR1 is SGHTA, CDR2 FQGTGA, per germline. The CDR3 bases are TGTGCCAGCAGCCGAGGGGGAGCGGGTCTGGGAGAGACCCAGTACTTC. It encodes CASSRGGAGLGETQYF.

This clone is termed medium-sized. The chain uses TRBV28 and TRBJ2-1; 12 nucleotides align to TRBD2. CDR1 is MDHEN, CDR2 SYDVKM, per germline. With 4 bases clipped from V and 9 bases from J, the junction kept 13 bases outside the gene matches. The CDR3 contains 17 residues. The CDR3 here is CASSSPRLAGEGSEQFF. For the CDR3, the DNA is TGTGCCAGCAGTTCCCCCCGACTAGCGGGAGAAGGTAGTGAGCAGTTCTTC.

The chain carries TRBV2 and TRBJ1-1, with TRBD1 matching 9 bases. The CDR3 sequence is 14 residues long. The trim removed 1 base at V and 10 bases at J, leaving 7 bases unmatched. Germline V lookup: CDR1 SNHLY, CDR2 FYNNEI. This chain's CDR3 is CASSEEGQGVGAFF. In nucleotides, the CDR3 is TGTGCCAGCAGTGAAGAGGGACAGGGCGTGGGAGCTTTCTTT.

The sample holds a few counts of this clone. The chain carries TRBV5-1 and TRBJ1-1, with 9 positions matching TRBD1. The V and J ends lost 3 bases and 4 bases, in that order; junction bases with no gene match: 10. This CDR3 contains 16 residues. Germline lookup yields CDR1 SGHRS and CDR2 YFSETQ. The CDR3 spells CASSYSSGTGITEAFF. The CDR3, as DNA: TGCGCCAGCAGCTATTCTTCTGGGACAGGGATCACTGAAGCTTTCTTT.

This clone was found once. This chain joins TRBV13 and TRBJ2-7, with 8 bases lining up with TRBD2. Germline V gives CDR1 PRHDT, CDR2 FYEKMQ (reference sequence). V shed 2 bases and J 7 bases; nucleotides not matched to a gene: 7. This CDR3 is 14 amino acids long. CDR3: CASSLTGGPGEQYF. CDR3 coding DNA: TGTGCCAGCAGCTTAACGGGAGGGCCTGGTGAGCAGTACTTC.

The chain combines TRBV6-5 with TRBJ2-7, with TRBD2 matching 10 bases. The CDR3 runs to 15 residues. CDR1 is MNHEY, CDR2 SVGAGI, per germline. V gave up 2 bases and J gave up 5 bases; unmatched junction bases: 6. CDR3 bases: TGTGCCAGCAGTTACGTAGCGGGAGGTATCCACGAGCAGTACTTC. Its translation is CASSYVAGGIHEQYF.

This clone has more than one count but fewer than ten. V gene TRBV6-5 combines with J gene TRBJ1-2; D not certain. Trimming pared 7 bases from V and 0 bases from J, leaving 9 bases between. The CDR3 is 13 amino acids. Germline V gives CDR1 MNHEY, CDR2 SVGAGI. The CDR3 DNA is TGTGCCAGCACCGACGGCACTAACTATGGCTACACCTTC. Translation gives CASTDGTNYGYTF.

This chain uses TRBV15 with TRBJ2-3, with D maybe TRBD2 (6 bases). Trimming took 2 bases from V and 8 from J, leaving 11 bases between them. Looked up from germline, CDR1 is LNHNV and CDR2 is YYDKDF (reference sequence). The CDR3 extends over 13 amino acids. The CDR3 loop is CATSRRGMPTQYF. The CDR3 region has the DNA TGTGCCACCAGCAGACGCGGGATGCCTACGCAGTATTTT.

On this clone itself: The junction differs from germline at one of its ends, possibly a read error. The same CDR3 is also encoded by other DNA sequences in this sample. The CDR3 loop reads CASSQDPTGSSNQPQHF. The CDR3 bases are TGCGCCAGTAGCCAAGATCCGACTGGATCTAGCAATCAGCCCCAGCATTTT. This chain links TRBV4-3 with TRBJ1-5; D ambiguous. Germline-derived CDR1 and CDR2 are LGHNA and YSLEER. CDR3 size: 17 residues.

The chain recombines TRBV2 with TRBJ1-6, with TRBD1 identical over 8 bases. The ends lost 3 bases at V and 6 bases at J; junction bases unmatched: 7. The CDR3 has 16 residues. Germline V gives CDR1 SNHLY, CDR2 FYNNEI. CDR3 amino acids: CASSEGGQGGNSPLHF. For the CDR3, the DNA is TGTGCCAGCAGTGAGGGCGGACAGGGAGGTAATTCACCCCTCCACTTT.